This T cell receptor (beta chain) was identified during a study of technical replicates of blood from a handful of donors. Clones were read by immunoSEQ multiplex PCR, and TCRdb kept only the in-frame ones, dropping some. The sample consists of about 72,000 clones, approximately 92% of them appearing once. This clone was recorded once. Input material: T cells isolated from PBMCs. The sequence came from a human donor in good health.

The CDR3 region has the DNA TGTGCCAGTAGTCCAGGACAGGGGGGAGTAGAGACCCAGTACTTC. This encodes CASSPGQGGVETQYF. V and J are TRBV19 and TRBJ2-5, with TRBD1 matching 10 bases. Germline CDR1 LNHDA, CDR2 SQIVND (reference sequence). V dropped 5 bases and J dropped 4; count of bases not matched to a gene: 7. The CDR3 covers 15 residues.